The next 4 T cell receptor beta chains were all read from a single sample in a study of T cell changes during pregnancy in multiple sclerosis. Clones were read by immunoSEQ multiplex PCR, and TCRdb kept only the in-frame ones, dropping some. The data hold some 34,000 clones, with approximately 92% observed a single time. The starting material was CD4+ T cells from peripheral blood mononuclear cells, obtained in the third trimester of pregnancy. The receptors here all came from a female donor in good health, enrolled as a control in a pregnancy study.

This sequence joins TRBV6-5 and TRBJ1-2, with a tentative D call TRBD1 (6 bases). The V end was cut by 5 bases, the J end by 8 bases, with 9 bases between. The CDR3 consists of 11 residues. Per the germline V gene, CDR1 is MNHEY and CDR2 is SVGAGI. The CDR3, as DNA: TGTGCCAGCAGTAACAGGGTCGGCTACACCTTC. It translates to CASSNRVGYTF.

This chain uses TRBV7-3 with TRBJ2-3, with 7 nucleotides matching TRBD1. Germline V lookup: CDR1 SGHTA, CDR2 FQGTGA. The trim removed 1 base at V and 1 base at J, leaving 2 bases unmatched. The CDR3 extends over 15 amino acids. The CDR3 DNA reads TGTGCCAGCAGCTTAAAGGGGGCGGGCACAGATACGCAGTATTTT. It encodes CASSLKGAGTDTQYF. Looking up the rest from reference TRBV7-3 and TRBJ2-3 gives the full variable domain: GAGVSQTPSNKVTEKGKYVELRCDPISGHTALYWYRQSLGQGPEFLIYFQGTGAADDSGLPNDRFFAVRPEGSVSTLKIQRTERGDSAVYLCASSLKGAGTDTQYFGPGTRLTVL.

This rearrangement joins TRBV7-3 to TRBJ2-5; 7 bases agree with TRBD1. J gave up 5 bases and V 6 bases, and 6 bases lay outside the gene matches. The CDR3 is 13 residues long. Germline CDR1 SGHTA, CDR2 FQGTGA. The CDR3 DNA sequence: TGTGCCAGCAGTTACTCCAGGGGGGAGACCCAGTACTTC. Amino acid sequence: CASSYSRGETQYF.

The J gene is TRBJ1-1, the V gene TRBV6-5; D perhaps matches TRBD1 (6 bases). The CDR3 has 15 residues. Trimming left V 2 bases short and J 4 bases short, with 14 bases between. In germline, CDR1 is MNHEY, CDR2 SVGAGI. The CDR3 nucleotides are TGTGCCAGCAGTTACGGTGCAGGGGTTGGCACTGAAGCTTTCTTT. This codes for CASSYGAGVGTEAFF.